Following are 5 T cell receptor beta chains from one sample sequenced in a study of identical twins. TCRdb re-analysed the 5' RACE reads in MiXCR, keeping a single row per CDR3 protein. The sample includes approximately 700,000 distinct CDR3 sequences, around a sixth of them seen just once. The data also belong to a second study, concerning T cells expressing NK-cell markers.

The sequenced sample was PBMCs. These receptors were obtained from a woman between 18 and 29 years old in good health.

A few counts support this clonotype. The chain combines TRBV3-1 with TRBJ2-1; D might be TRBD2 (6 bases). Germline V gene lookup returns CDR1 LGHDT and CDR2 YNNKEL (reference sequence). The V end was cut by 7 bases, the J end by 8 bases, with 18 bases between. The CDR3 has 14 residues. The CDR3, as DNA: TGTGCCAGCACCCTTGGGGCGGGGAACCATGAGCAGTTCTTC. As protein: CASTLGAGNHEQFF.

This clonotype was seen many times. Germline and junction disagree at one end, which may indicate a read error. This sequence joins TRBV20-1 and TRBJ2-7, with 9 positions matching TRBD2. The CDR3 length is 14 residues. CDR1 is DFQATT and CDR2 is SNEGSKA in the germline V gene (reference sequence). CDR3 DNA: TGCAGTGCAAGAGCCCCTAGCGGGAAGTTCGAGCAGTACTTC. Translating it yields CSARAPSGKFEQYF.

The chain couples TRBV5-6 to TRBJ1-1; D possibly corresponds to TRBD1 (5 bases). Trimming pared 4 bases from V and 8 bases from J, leaving 12 bases between. Germline V gene lookup returns CDR1 SGHDT and CDR2 YYEEEE. The CDR3 has 12 residues. Here the CDR3 DNA reads TGTGCCAGCAGCGACGGGACGGCCGAAGCTTTCTTT. Residues: CASSDGTAEAFF.

The chain is built from TRBV29-1 and TRBJ1-2; 10 bases align to TRBD1. The V gene end was trimmed by 3 bases and the J gene end by 4 bases; junction bases not matched to a gene: 2. Germline values: CDR1 SQVTM, CDR2 ANQGSEA. This CDR3 is 13 amino acids long. This chain's CDR3 is CSVEGTGVYGYTF. In DNA form, the CDR3 reads TGCAGCGTTGAGGGGACAGGGGTCTATGGCTACACCTTC.

The sample holds a few counts of this clonotype. This chain uses TRBV20-1 with TRBJ2-3, with 9 bases fitting TRBD2. CDR1 and CDR2 from the germline V gene are DFQATT and SNEGSKA (reference sequence). This CDR3 comprises 14 residues. The junction had 4 bases not matched to a gene; V was cut back by 2 bases and J by 4 bases. The CDR3: CSARSSGTADTQYF. The CDR3 DNA reads as TGCAGTGCTAGATCTAGCGGGACGGCAGATACGCAGTATTTT.